What follows are 5 T cell receptor beta chains derived from one specimen sequenced in a study of blood T cell repertoires in COVID-19. Assay used: immunoSEQ multiplex PCR; TCRdb lists only in-frame clones, some missing. The top ten clones hold 59% of a sample with 35,000 to 45,000 clones, around 84% of them seen once. The specimen was peripheral blood. Receptors were obtained from an older man with acute or convalescent COVID-19.

This chain connects TRBV2 to TRBJ2-1; D perhaps matches TRBD2 (6 bases). This CDR3 comprises 13 residues. The germline V gene has CDR1 SNHLY and CDR2 FYNNEI. V was clipped by 6 bases and J by 10 bases, with 16 bases between them. CDR3 protein: CASRPWRDSEQFF. CDR3 bases: TGTGCCAGCAGACCTTGGAGGGATTCGGAGCAGTTCTTC.

The chain has TRBV5-5 and TRBJ1-1; no firm D call. Germline CDR1 and CDR2: SGHKS and YYEKEE (reference sequence). V lost 0 bases to trimming and J lost 2 bases, with 5 bases between them. This CDR3 region has 13 residues. The CDR3 loop is CASSLGYNTEAFF. In nucleotides, the CDR3 is TGTGCCAGCAGCTTGGGTTATAACACTGAAGCTTTCTTT.

This chain joins TRBV7-6 and TRBJ1-5; D gene uncertain. CDR3 length: 14 amino acids. Germline-derived CDR1 and CDR2 are SGHVS and FNYEAQ. Between the trimmed V and J ends, which lost 3 bases and 3 bases, there was a span of 9 bases. CDR3 sequence (DNA): TGTGCCAGCAGCTTCGGAGGTCTCAATCAGCCCCAGCATTTT. Protein product: CASSFGGLNQPQHF.

The chain employs TRBV4-1 and TRBJ1-4, with TRBD1 as a possible D gene (6 bases). Trimming cost V 4 bases and J 4 bases, with 19 bases left between them. CDR3 length: 17 residues. Looked up from germline, CDR1 is MGHRA and CDR2 is YSYEKL. CDR3 sequence: CASSLRQPTQGNEKLFF. CDR3 nucleotides: TGCGCCAGCAGCCTGCGACAGCCCACACAGGGTAATGAAAAACTGTTTTTT.

V is TRBV5-6 and J is TRBJ2-5, with no clear D. Germline assignment: CDR1 SGHDT and CDR2 YYEEEE. The CDR3 loop spans 12 amino acids. Trimming stripped 8 bases from V and 2 bases from J, with 10 bases between. The CDR3 DNA sequence: TGTGCCAGTACAGTAATACAAGAGACCCAGTACTTC. This translates into CASTVIQETQYF.